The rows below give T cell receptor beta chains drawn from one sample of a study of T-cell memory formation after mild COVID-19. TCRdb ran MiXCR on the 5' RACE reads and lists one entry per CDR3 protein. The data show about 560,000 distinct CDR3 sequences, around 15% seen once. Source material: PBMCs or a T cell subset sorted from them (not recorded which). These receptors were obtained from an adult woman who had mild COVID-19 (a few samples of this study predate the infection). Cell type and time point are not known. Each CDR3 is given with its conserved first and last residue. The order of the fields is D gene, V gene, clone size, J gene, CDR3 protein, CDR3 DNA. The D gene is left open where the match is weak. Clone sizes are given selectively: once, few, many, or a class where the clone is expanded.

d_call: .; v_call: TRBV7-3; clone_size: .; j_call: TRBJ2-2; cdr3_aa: CASSPTPANTGELFF; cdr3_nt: TGTGCCAGCAGCCCGACGCCCGCGAACACCGGGGAGCTGTTTTTT
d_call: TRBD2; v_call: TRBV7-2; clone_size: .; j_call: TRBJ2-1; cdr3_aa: CASSLAVGTSGKNEQFF; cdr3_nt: TGTGCCAGCAGCTTAGCAGTGGGGACTAGCGGGAAGAATGAGCAGTTCTTC
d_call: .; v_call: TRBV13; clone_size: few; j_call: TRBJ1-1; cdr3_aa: CASSHQTTLNTEAFF; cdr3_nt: TGTGCCAGCAGCCACCAAACAACTTTGAACACTGAAGCTTTCTTT
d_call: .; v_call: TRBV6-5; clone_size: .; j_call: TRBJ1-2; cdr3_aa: CASSYLDRLYYGYTF; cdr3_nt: TGTGCCAGCAGTTACTTGGACCGTTTATACTATGGCTACACCTTC
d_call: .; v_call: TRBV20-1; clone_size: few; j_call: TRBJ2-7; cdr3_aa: CSAGTGYEQYF; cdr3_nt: TGCAGTGCGGGGACCGGCTACGAGCAGTACTTC
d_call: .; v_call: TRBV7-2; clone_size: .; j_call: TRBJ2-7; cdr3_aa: CASSPNSSHEQYF; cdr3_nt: TGTGCCAGCAGCCCTAACAGTAGTCACGAGCAGTACTTC
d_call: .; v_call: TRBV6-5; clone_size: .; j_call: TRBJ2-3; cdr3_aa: CASSYVGFTDTQYF; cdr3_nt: TGTGCCAGCAGTTACGTCGGATTCACAGATACGCAGTATTTT
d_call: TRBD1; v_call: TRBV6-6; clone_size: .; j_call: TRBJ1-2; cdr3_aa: CASSYRPGQGNGYTF; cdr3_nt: TGTGCCAGCAGTTACCGCCCGGGACAGGGCAATGGCTACACCTTC
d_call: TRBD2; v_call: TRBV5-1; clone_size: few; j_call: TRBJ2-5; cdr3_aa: CASSPGTSGGSSQETQYF; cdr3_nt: TGCGCCAGCAGCCCAGGGACTAGCGGGGGGTCTTCACAAGAGACCCAGTACTTC
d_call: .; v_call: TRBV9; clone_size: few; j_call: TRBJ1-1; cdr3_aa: CASSPPPWVRENTEAFF; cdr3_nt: TGTGCCAGCAGCCCTCCCCCCTGGGTCCGAGAGAACACTGAAGCTTTCTTT
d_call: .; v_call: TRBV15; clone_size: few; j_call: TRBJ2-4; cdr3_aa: CATSRGLQGGKNIQYF; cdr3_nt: TGTGCCACCAGCAGAGGACTACAGGGAGGGAAAAACATTCAGTACTTC
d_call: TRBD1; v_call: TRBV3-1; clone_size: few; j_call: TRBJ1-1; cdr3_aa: CASSYGQGATEAFF; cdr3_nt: TGTGCCAGCAGCTACGGACAGGGTGCTACTGAAGCTTTCTTT
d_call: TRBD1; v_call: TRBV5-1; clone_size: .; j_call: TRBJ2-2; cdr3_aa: CASSIDRGNTGELFF; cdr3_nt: TGCGCCAGCAGCATAGACAGGGGAAACACCGGGGAGCTGTTTTTT
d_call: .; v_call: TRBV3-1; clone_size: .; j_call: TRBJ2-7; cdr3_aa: CASSQVGEQYF; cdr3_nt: TGTGCCAGCAGCCAAGTCGGCGAGCAGTACTTC
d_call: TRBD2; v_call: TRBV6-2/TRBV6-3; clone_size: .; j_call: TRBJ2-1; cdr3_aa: CASSYSRAGVEEQFF; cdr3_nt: TGTGCCAGCAGTTACTCTCGGGCGGGAGTTGAGGAGCAGTTCTTC
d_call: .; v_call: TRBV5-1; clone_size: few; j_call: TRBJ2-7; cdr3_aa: CASSLAGGTTFSEQYF; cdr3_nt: TGCGCCAGCAGCTTGGCCGGCGGGACAACCTTCTCCGAGCAGTACTTC
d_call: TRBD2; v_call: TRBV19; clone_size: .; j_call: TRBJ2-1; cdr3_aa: CASSSGSGHEQFF; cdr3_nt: TGTGCCAGTAGTAGCGGGAGCGGCCATGAGCAGTTCTTC
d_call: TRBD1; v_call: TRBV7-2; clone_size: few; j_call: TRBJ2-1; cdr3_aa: CASSADRDIYNEQFF; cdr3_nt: TGTGCCAGCAGCGCCGACAGGGATATTTACAATGAGCAGTTCTTC
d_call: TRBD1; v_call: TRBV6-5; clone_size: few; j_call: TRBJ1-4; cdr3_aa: CASSVQGLGEKLFF; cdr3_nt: TGTGCCAGCAGTGTACAGGGGCTGGGTGAAAAACTGTTTTTT
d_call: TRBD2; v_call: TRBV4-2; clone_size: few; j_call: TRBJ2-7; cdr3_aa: CASSQGLADPYEQYF; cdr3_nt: TGTGCCAGCAGCCAAGGGCTAGCGGACCCCTACGAGCAGTACTTC
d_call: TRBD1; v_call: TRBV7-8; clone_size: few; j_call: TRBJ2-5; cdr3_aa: CASSLRTGQPYF; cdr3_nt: TGTGCCAGCAGCTTACGAACGGGACAGCCGTACTTC
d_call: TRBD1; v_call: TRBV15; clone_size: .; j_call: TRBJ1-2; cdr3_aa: CATSSVDRGYGYTF; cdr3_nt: TGTGCCACCAGCAGTGTGGACAGGGGGTATGGCTACACCTTC
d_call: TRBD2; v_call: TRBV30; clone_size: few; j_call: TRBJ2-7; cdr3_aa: CAWTGGNEQYF; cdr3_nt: TGTGCCTGGACGGGGGGGAACGAGCAGTACTTC
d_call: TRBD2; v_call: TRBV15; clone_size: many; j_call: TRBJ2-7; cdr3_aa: CATSRDGSGRWPYEQYF; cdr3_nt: TGTGCCACCAGCAGAGATGGAAGCGGGAGATGGCCCTACGAGCAGTACTTC
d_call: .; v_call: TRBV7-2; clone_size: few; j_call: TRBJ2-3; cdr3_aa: CASSLGREFSAGYNTDTQYF; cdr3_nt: TGTGCCAGCAGCTTAGGACGGGAGTTCTCGGCGGGATATAACACAGATACGCAGTATTTT
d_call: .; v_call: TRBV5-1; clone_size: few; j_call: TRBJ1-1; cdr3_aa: CASSLRTVMNTEAFF; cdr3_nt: TGCGCCAGCAGCTTAAGGACGGTCATGAACACTGAAGCTTTCTTT
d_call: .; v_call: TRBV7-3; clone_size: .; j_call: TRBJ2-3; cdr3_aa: CASSLTRLDTQYF; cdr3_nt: TGTGCCAGCAGCTTAACCAGGCTAGATACGCAGTATTTT
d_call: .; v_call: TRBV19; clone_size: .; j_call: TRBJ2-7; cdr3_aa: CASGGGREQYF; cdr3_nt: TGTGCCAGTGGTGGAGGTCGGGAGCAGTACTTC
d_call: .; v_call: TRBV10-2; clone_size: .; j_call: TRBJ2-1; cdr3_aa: CASSDPETEQFF; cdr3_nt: TGCGCCAGCAGTGATCCGGAGACTGAGCAGTTCTTC
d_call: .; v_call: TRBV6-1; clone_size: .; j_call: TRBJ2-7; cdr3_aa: CASRGGRSYEQYF; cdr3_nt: TGTGCCAGCAGGGGAGGCAGATCCTACGAGCAGTACTTC
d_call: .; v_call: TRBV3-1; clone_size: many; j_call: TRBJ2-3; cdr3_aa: CASSRGTASTDTQYF; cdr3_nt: TGTGCCAGCAGCCGAGGGACCGCTAGCACAGATACGCAGTATTTT
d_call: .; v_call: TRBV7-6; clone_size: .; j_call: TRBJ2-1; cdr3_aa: CASSPGSVNEQFF; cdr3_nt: TGTGCCAGCAGCCCGGGGTCCGTCAATGAGCAGTTCTTC
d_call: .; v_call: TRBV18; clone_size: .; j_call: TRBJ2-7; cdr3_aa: CASSPGLNEQYF; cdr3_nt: TGTGCCAGCTCACCAGGGCTAAACGAGCAGTACTTC
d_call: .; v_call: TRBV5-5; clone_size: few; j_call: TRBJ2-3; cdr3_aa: CASSLAGDFPLDTQYF; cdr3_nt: TGTGCCAGCAGCTTGGCGGGGGACTTCCCCCTCGATACGCAGTATTTT
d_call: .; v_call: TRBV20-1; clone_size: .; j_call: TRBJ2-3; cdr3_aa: CSARSILGTASTDTQYF; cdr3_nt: TGCAGTGCTAGGTCTATACTCGGTACGGCCTCCACAGATACACAGTATTTT
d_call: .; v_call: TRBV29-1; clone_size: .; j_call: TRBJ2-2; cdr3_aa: CSVGPASVTGELFF; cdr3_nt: TGCAGCGTGGGGCCGGCTAGCGTAACCGGGGAGCTGTTTTTT
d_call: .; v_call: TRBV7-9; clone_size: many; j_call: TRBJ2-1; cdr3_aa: CASSLAYNEQFF; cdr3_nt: TGTGCCAGCAGCTTGGCCTACAATGAGCAGTTCTTC
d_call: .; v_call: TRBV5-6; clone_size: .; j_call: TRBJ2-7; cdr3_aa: CASRQPGSYEQYF; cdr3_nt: TGTGCCAGCAGACAACCAGGCTCCTACGAGCAGTACTTC
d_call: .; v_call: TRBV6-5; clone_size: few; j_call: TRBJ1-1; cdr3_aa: CASREWNTEAFF; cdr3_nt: TGTGCCAGCAGGGAGTGGAACACTGAAGCTTTCTTT
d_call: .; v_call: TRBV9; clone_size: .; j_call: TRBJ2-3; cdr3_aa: CASSVSALDTDTQYF; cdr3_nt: TGTGCCAGCAGCGTATCTGCTTTGGACACAGATACGCAGTATTTT
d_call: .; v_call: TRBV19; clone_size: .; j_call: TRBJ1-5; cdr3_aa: CASSIAGNQPQHF; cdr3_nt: TGTGCCAGTAGTATAGCAGGGAATCAGCCCCAGCATTTT
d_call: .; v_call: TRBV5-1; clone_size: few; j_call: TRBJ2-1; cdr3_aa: CASSPSPDDWDEQFF; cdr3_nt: TGCGCCAGCAGCCCCTCGCCGGACGACTGGGATGAGCAGTTCTTC
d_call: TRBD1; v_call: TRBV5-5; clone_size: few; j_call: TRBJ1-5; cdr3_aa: CASSPTGTQQPQHF; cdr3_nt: TGTGCCAGCAGCCCGACAGGGACGCAGCAGCCCCAGCATTTT
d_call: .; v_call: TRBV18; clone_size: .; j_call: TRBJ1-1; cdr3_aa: CASSPAGWNTEAFF; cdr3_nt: TGTGCCAGCTCACCGGCCGGGTGGAACACTGAAGCTTTCTTT
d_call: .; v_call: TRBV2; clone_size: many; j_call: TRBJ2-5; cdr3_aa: CASSEGAGAAWETQYF; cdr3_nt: TGTGCCAGCAGTGAAGGCGCGGGGGCTGCTTGGGAGACCCAGTACTTC
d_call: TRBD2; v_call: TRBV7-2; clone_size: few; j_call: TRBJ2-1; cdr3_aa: CASSLSRVGLAVREQFF; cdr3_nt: TGTGCCAGCAGCTTATCCCGCGTCGGGCTAGCGGTGCGGGAGCAGTTCTTC
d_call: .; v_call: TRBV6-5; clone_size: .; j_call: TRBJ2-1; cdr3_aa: CASIPGAGRVNEQFF; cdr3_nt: TGTGCCAGCATCCCAGGGGCGGGGCGCGTCAATGAGCAGTTCTTC
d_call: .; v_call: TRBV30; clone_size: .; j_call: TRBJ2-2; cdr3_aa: CAWRATGRTGELFF; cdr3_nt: TGTGCCTGGAGGGCCACAGGGAGGACCGGGGAGCTGTTTTTT
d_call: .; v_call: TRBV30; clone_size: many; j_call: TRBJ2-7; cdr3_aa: CAWQRGPGRQYF; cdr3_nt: TGTGCCTGGCAACGGGGCCCTGGGAGGCAGTACTTC
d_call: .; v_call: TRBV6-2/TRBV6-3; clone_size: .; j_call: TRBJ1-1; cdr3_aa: CASTPGDRNTEAFF; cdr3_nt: TGTGCCAGCACACCAGGGGATAGAAACACTGAAGCTTTCTTT
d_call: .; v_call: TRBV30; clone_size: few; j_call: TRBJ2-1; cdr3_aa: CAWSVRASYNEQFF; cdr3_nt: TGTGCCTGGAGTGTAAGGGCGAGTTACAATGAGCAGTTCTTC